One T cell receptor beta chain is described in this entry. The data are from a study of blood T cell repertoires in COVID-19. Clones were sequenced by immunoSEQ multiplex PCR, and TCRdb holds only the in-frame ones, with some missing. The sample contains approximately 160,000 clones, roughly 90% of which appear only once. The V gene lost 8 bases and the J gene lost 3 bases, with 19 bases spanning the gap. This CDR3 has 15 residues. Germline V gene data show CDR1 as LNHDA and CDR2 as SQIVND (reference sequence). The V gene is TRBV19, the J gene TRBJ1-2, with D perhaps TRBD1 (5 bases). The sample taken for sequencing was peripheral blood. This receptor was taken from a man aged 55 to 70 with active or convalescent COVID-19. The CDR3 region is CASSQGSRGDYGYTF. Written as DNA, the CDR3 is TGTGCCAGTTCCCAGGGTTCCCGTGGCGACTATGGCTACACCTTC. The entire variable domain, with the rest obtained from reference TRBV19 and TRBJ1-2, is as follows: DGGITQSPKYLFRKEGQNVTLSCEQNLNHDAMYWYRQDPGQGLRLIYYSQIVNDFQKGDIAEGYSVSREKKESFPLTVTSAQKNPTAFYLCASSQGSRGDYGYTFGSGTRLTVV.